This T cell receptor (beta chain) is from a study of early T cells in non-severe SARS-CoV-2 infection (dated by TCRdb to the early 2020s). Concerning the study at large: TCR sequencing used bulk RNA from unsorted whole blood, so alpha and beta chains could not be paired. Results and caveats for the whole study, not just this receptor: VDJdb matching was skewed toward anti-spike CD8 responses and likely underestimated virus-specific expansions, missing private and CD4 specificities.

V is trimmed back by 5 bases and J by 7 bases, and the junction contains 11 bases that no gene match accounts for. The cysteine opens and the phenylalanine closes a CDR3 of 16 amino acids. The read is trimmed to its CDR3 DNA, 48 bases read in frame from base 1. Based on the germline V gene, the CDR1 and CDR2 sequences are SGHTA and FQGTGA. As concerns this clonotype: Its antigen is still unknown. No base quality values were provided; no much bigger clone lies one nucleotide off.

Set within a cohort of healthcare workers in London, UK, this nested case-control study involved weekly PCR testing of nasopharyngeal swabs along with blood sampling. Healthcare workers were enrolled in the week of the UK lockdown, from 23 to 31 March 2020, and were followed every week for up to 16 weeks. Library generation was performed with 5' RACE. These reads were obtained on a NextSeq 500. The TCR library protocol attached unique molecular identifiers to individual cDNA molecules to correct for sequencing error and PCR bias. Sequencing covered both TCR alpha and beta chains, and within each sample the abundances of alpha and beta sequences were tightly co-correlated. From the authors' description of their analysis: Decombinator V4 was used to annotate the V gene, J gene and CDR3 of the TCR sequences. Expanded TCRs were defined as changing significantly between any two time points under a Poisson model with p below 0.0001. TCR abundances were normalised to the total number of TCRs sequenced per sample and expressed as counts per million. TRAV1-2 paired with TRAJ12, TRAJ20 or TRAJ33 defined MAIT TCRs, while TRAV10 paired with TRAJ18 defined iNKT TCRs. A search of VDJdb, accessed on 1 November 2021, was run for TCRs annotated to CMV, EBV and SARS-CoV-2, with TCRs annotated for multiple antigens excluded. TCRdb trimmed the raw reads at Q25, called clones with MiXCR and kept productive beta chains. Each CDR3 protein gets just one entry, which takes the most common genes and DNA from the rows behind it. The V and J calls, along with clone size, are taken from TCRdb and not from the paper's own processing. In all, the sample holds approximately 30,000 distinct CDR3 sequences, and approximately 5.6% of those were seen once. The ten most abundant clones make up roughly a quarter of the sample.

The sequence is built from TRBV7-3 and TRBJ2-1, with 10 bases aligning to TRBD2. The source material was whole blood. The sequence was obtained from an adult who was a healthcare worker with PCR-confirmed SARS-CoV-2 infection or an uninfected control (not recorded which). The CDR3 protein sequence reads: CASSTTSGAGKNEQFF. The DNA sequence is given as TGTGCCAGCAGCACTACTAGCGGGGCGGGCAAGAATGAGCAGTTCTTC.